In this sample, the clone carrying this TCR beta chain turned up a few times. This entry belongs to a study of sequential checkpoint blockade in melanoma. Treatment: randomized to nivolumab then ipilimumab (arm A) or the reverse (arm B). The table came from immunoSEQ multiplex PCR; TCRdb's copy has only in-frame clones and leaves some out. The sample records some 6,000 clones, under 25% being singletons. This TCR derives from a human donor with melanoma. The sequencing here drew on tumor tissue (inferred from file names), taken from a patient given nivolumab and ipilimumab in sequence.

The CDR3 protein is CASSYSTGFGELFF. Written as DNA, the CDR3 is TGTGCCAGCAGTTACTCAACAGGGTTCGGGGAGCTGTTTTTT. V and J are TRBV6-8 and TRBJ2-2; tentative D call: TRBD1 (6 bases). Germline values: CDR1 MNHGY, CDR2 SAAAGT. V shed 0 bases and J shed 7 bases, with 9 bases lying between them. This CDR3 is built from 14 residues.